Shown below are 2 T cell receptor beta chains from a single sample sequenced in a study of neurological immune-mediated disorders. In TCRdb, the 5' RACE reads were re-called with MiXCR into one record per CDR3 protein. The data hold tens of thousands of distinct CDR3 sequences, with around 6% observed a single time. Material: CD4+ T cells from blood. The receptors originated from a woman in her forties in good health.

This clonotype was picked up many times. This chain links TRBV10-3 with TRBJ2-7; 9 positions agree with TRBD1. The CDR3 runs to 14 residues. Germline assignment: CDR1 ENHRY and CDR2 SYGVKD. With V trimmed by 8 bases and J by 5 bases, 10 bases remained unmatched. CDR3 nucleotide sequence: TGTGCCATCTCCGGGACAGGGATCGGCGACGAGCAGTACTTC. Protein sequence: CAISGTGIGDEQYF.

This clonotype was counted ten times or more. This chain connects TRBV7-8 to TRBJ2-7; D is perhaps TRBD1 (6 bases). The V end lost 4 bases, the J end lost 5 bases, and 21 bases lay between the germline ends. Germline V gene data show CDR1 as SGHVS and CDR2 as FQNEAQ. The CDR3 covers 16 residues. The CDR3 DNA follows: TGTGCCAGCAGCTCCTACACGGACAGTAGGAGCGACGAGCAGTACTTC. Protein sequence: CASSSYTDSRSDEQYF.